This entry concerns a single TCR beta chain. An amount of RNA that ranged from roughly 0.5 to 1 ug was reverse transcribed with random hexamers. TCRdb used MiXCR to reprocess the immunoSEQ multiplex PCR reads, holding one entry per CDR3 protein. Of roughly 120,000 distinct CDR3 sequences listed, about 95% were seen once; the top ten hold about 0.089%. This specimen belongs to a study of CD8 T cells in Susac syndrome. Germline-derived CDR1 and CDR2 are MDHEN and SYDVKM. This CDR3 region has 18 residues. V lost 5 bases to trimming and J lost 2 bases; unmatched junction nucleotides: 11. This chain connects TRBV28 to TRBJ1-4, with 10 bases matching TRBD1. Material: CD4+ T cells from PBMCs. This clonotype was sampled from a human donor in good health. CDR3 region: CASSLPTGGWGTNEKLFF. DNA of the CDR3: TGTGCCAGCAGTCTGCCGACAGGGGGCTGGGGCACTAATGAAAAACTGTTTTTT. Filled out from reference TRBV28 and TRBJ1-4, the complete variable domain reads DVKVTQSSRYLVKRTGEKVFLECVQDMDHENMFWYRQDPGLGLRLIYFSYDVKMKEKGDIPEGYSVSREKKERFSLILESASTNQTSMYLCASSLPTGGWGTNEKLFFGSGTQLSVL.